This T cell receptor beta chain is drawn from a study of blood T cell repertoires in COVID-19 (TCRdb year 2020). Looking at the study overall: The collaborator samples originated in the United States, Italy and Spain and spanned the acute and convalescent phases of COVID-19. The material from the prospective study consisted of cDNA or gDNA derived from T cells, B-cell-depleted T cells, or PBMCs. The dataset comprised deeply sampled blood TCRbeta repertoires from subjects exposed to, actively infected with, or recovered from COVID-19. A freely available public database, intended as a resource for researchers studying the immune response to SARS-CoV-2, is where the repertoires were released. Samples came from the ongoing ImmuneRACE study (first 160 participants) plus 1,254 subjects from 6 global collaborators. A de-identified subject ID, COVID-19 status, age in years and sex were almost always included in the sample metadata. Where available, HLA class I and class II types were obtained from metadata supplied by the sample provider rather than from assay-based typing.

Whole blood was collected in K2EDTA tubes by collaborating institutions according to the institutions' own protocols. Collaborator samples were shipped for TCRbeta analysis as frozen whole blood, isolated PBMCs, or DNA extracted from either sample type. TCRbeta CDR3 regions were amplified from genomic DNA by means of the immunoSEQ Assay, a bias-controlled multiplex PCR. Per the original workflow: The number of nucleated cells in each sample was estimated from the amplification of reference gene primers within the assay. To quantify the absolute abundance of each unique TCRbeta CDR3 rearrangement, sequence reads were collapsed and filtered. For each sample, productive Simpson clonality was calculated as the square root of Simpson's diversity index over productive rearrangements. TCRdb re-hosts the immuneACCESS table, in-frame sequences only. Its copies lack some clones; in the studies checked, an unresolved V gene accounts for under half of them, and the cause for the rest is not known. V and J calls and clone size come straight from that table; D and trimming were deduced from the DNA. In all, the sample holds 95,000 to 100,000 clones, and 85% to 95% of those were seen once. The ten largest clonotypes hold 4.5% to 6% of the sample.

Study-wide conclusions, independent of this receptor: The quantity of clinical and demographic metadata differed by source and by participant and was supplied without curation.

Note on this clone: Its antigen remains undetermined. No qualities accompany the bases; no much larger clone lies one base away.

The TCR comes from a man over 45 with active COVID-19. Sequencing input: peripheral blood.

The encoded CDR3 is CSVVGTGQETQYF. The DNA reads as follows: TGCAGCGTTGTGGGGACAGGGCAAGAGACCCAGTACTTC. The V and J genes are TRBV29-1 and TRBJ2-5; TRBD1 fits 9 bases in the junction. From a lookup of the germline V gene, CDR1 and CDR2 are SQVTM and ANQGSEA. The CDR3 covers 13 residues, taking in both the cysteine and the phenylalanine. The read is trimmed to its CDR3 DNA, 39 bases read in frame from base 1. Here V drops 4 bases and J drops 2 bases, and the junction holds 2 bases not matched to any gene.